This T cell receptor (beta chain) was profiled in a study of blood T cell repertoires in COVID-19. Background on the study: The samples span acute and convalescent COVID-19 from the United States, Italy and Spain. In each case, the material was cDNA or gDNA derived from T cells, B-cell-depleted T cells, or PBMCs.

V was trimmed by 2 bases and J by 10 bases, leaving 9 bases between them. This CDR3 region has 13 residues. The germline V gene has CDR1 SNHLY and CDR2 FYNNEI. As processed by the authors: Scientists estimated how many nucleated cells there were by amplifying reference gene primers. Clones were read by immunoSEQ multiplex PCR, and TCRdb kept only the in-frame ones, dropping some. V and J calls and clone size are as listed in that table; D and trimming were resolved from the DNA. The repertoire holds about 330,000 clones, with more than 75% as singletons. The sample taken for sequencing was peripheral blood. The V call is TRBV2, the J call TRBJ1-6; D is possibly TRBD1 (5 bases). The sequence was collected from a woman between 45 and 65 years old with active or convalescent COVID-19. As DNA, the CDR3 is TGTGCCAGCAGTGAACAGGGAAGCTCACCCCTCCACTTT. Encoded protein: CASSEQGSSPLHF.